The TCR beta chain under discussion was sequenced for a study of patients and donors after allogeneic stem cell transplantation (dated by TCRdb to the early 2020s). Library preparation was by RT-PCR. Sequencing was performed on a NextSeq 550. The public reads were quality trimmed at Q25 with fastp and then assembled into clones with MiXCR by TCRdb, keeping productive beta chains. Rows matching on CDR3 protein sequence are summarized as one entry with the most common DNA and genes. This sample holds fewer than 60,000 distinct CDR3 sequences; about an eighth were observed only once. The ten most abundant clones make up 25% to 40% of the sample. CDR1 and CDR2, per the germline V gene, are KGHDR and SFDVKD. The CDR3 sequence holds 17 residues, the cysteine and phenylalanine included. Here the CDR3 DNA is all that survives: 51 bases in frame from base 1. V sheds 6 bases and J sheds 2 bases, leaving 20 bases between their ends.

Worth noting for this clonotype: Its antigen is not yet known. Within one base of it there is no much larger clone, and no base qualities were kept.

This sequence was found in a human donor who was either an allogeneic HSCT recipient or a stem cell or donor lymphocyte infusion donor (not recorded which). It is not recorded whose cells these are; they may come from a transplant donor. The chain is assembled from TRBV24-1 and TRBJ2-3; the D segment might be TRBD1 or TRBD2, since each matches 5 bases. What was sequenced was blood, either unsorted or a sorted T cell fraction (not recorded which). The DNA reads TGTGCCACCAGTCGGGACGAGATAGTAGCCCACACAGATACGCAGTATTTT. Its protein reads: CATSRDEIVAHTDTQYF.